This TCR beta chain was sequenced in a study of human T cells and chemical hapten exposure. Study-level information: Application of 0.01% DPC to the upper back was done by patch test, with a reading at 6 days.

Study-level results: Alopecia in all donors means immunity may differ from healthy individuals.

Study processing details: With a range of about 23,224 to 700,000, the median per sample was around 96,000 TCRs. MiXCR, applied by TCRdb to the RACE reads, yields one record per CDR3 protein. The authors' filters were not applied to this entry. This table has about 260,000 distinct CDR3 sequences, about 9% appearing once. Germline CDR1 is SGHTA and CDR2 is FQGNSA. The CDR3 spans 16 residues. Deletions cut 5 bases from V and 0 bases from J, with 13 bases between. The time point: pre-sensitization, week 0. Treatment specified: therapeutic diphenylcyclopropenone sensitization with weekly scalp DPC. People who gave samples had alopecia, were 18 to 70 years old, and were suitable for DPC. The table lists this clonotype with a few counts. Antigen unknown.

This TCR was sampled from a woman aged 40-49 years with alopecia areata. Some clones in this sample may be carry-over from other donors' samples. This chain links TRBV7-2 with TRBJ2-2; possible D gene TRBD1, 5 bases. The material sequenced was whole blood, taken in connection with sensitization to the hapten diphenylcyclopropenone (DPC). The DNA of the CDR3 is TGTGCCAGCAGCCCCTATGCCAGGGCGAACACCGGGGAGCTGTTTTTT. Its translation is CASSPYARANTGELFF. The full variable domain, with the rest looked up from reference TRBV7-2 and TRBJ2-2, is GAGVSQSPSNKVTEKGKDVELRCDPISGHTALYWYRQSLGQGLEFLIYFQGNSAPDKSGLPSDRFSAERTGGSVSTLTIQRTQQEDSAVYLCASSPYARANTGELFFGEGSRLTVL.